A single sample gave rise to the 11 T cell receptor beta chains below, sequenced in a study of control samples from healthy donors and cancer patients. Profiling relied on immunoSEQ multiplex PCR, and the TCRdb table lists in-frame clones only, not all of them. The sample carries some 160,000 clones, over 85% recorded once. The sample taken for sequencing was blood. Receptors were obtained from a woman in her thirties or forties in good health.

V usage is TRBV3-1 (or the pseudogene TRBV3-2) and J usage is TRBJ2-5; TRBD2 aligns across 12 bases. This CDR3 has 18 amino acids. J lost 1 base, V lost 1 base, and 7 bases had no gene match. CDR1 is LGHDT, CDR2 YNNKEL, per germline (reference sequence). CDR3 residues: CASSQAPPGLAGQETQYF. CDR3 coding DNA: TGTGCCAGCAGCCAAGCGCCACCGGGACTAGCGGGCCAAGAGACCCAGTACTTC.

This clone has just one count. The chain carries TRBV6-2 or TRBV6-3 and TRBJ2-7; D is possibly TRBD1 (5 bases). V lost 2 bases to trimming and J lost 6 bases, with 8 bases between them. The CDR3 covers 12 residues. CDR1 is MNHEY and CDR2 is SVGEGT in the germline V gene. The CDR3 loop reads CASSYGHSEQYF. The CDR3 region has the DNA TGTGCCAGCAGTTACGGACACTCCGAGCAGTACTTC.

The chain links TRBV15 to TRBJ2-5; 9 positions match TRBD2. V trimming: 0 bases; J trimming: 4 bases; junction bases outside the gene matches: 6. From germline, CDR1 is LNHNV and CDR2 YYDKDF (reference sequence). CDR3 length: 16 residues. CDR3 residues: CATSRDLRRGGETQYF. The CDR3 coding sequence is TGTGCCACCAGCAGAGATCTTCGGCGGGGGGGAGAGACCCAGTACTTC.

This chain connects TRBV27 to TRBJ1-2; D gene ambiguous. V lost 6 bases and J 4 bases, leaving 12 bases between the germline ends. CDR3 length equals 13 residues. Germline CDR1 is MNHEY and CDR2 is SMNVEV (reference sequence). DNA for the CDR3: TGTGCCAGCAGCCCGGCCACTTTCTATGGCTACACCTTC. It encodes CASSPATFYGYTF.

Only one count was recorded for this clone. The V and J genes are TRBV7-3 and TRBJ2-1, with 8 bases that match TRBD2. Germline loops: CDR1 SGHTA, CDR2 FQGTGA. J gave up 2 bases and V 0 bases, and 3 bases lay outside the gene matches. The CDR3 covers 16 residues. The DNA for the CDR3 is TGTGCCAGCAGCTTAACGACGGGGGGGACCTACAATGAGCAGTTCTTC. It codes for CASSLTTGGTYNEQFF.

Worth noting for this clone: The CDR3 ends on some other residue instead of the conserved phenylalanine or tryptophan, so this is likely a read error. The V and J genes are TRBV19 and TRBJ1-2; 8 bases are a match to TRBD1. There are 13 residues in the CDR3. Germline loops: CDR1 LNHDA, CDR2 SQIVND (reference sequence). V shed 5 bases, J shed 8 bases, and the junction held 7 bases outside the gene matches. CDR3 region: CASSLPGGAGYTL. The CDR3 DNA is TGTGCCAGTAGTCTTCCAGGGGGCGCAGGCTACACCCTC.

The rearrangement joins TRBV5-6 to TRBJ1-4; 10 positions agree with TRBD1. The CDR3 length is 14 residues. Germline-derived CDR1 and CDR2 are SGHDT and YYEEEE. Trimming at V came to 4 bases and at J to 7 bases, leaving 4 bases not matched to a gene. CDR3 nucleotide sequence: TGTGCCAGCAGCAAGGACAGGGGGGTTGAAAAACTGTTTTTT. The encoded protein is CASSKDRGVEKLFF.

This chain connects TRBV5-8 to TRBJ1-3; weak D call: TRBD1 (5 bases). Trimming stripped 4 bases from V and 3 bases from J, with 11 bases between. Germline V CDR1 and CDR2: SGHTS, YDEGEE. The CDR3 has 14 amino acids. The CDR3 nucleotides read TGTGCCAGCAGCCCGGGGACCGGTGGAAACACCATATATTTT. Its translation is CASSPGTGGNTIYF.

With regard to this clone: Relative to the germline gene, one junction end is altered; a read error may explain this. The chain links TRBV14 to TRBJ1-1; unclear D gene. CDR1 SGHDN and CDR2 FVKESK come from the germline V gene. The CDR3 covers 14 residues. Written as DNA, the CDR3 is TGTGCCAGCAGCCAAGACGGGTTGAACATTGAAGCTTTCTTT. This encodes CASSQDGLNIEAFF.

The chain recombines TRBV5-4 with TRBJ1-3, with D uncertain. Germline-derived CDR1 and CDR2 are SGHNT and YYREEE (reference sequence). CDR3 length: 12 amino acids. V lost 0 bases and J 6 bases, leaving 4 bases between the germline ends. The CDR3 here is CASSLDQNTIYF. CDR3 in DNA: TGTGCCAGCAGCTTGGACCAAAACACCATATATTTT.

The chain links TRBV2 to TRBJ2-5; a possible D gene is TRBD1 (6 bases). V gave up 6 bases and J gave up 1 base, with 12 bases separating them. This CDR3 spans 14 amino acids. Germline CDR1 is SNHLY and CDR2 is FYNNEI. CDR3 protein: CASSFRDTQETQYF. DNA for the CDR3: TGTGCCAGCAGCTTCCGGGACACCCAAGAGACCCAGTACTTC.